The sample holds many counts of the clone carrying this T cell receptor (beta chain). Its antigen is not known. TCRdb passed the RT-PCR reads through MiXCR, listing each CDR3 protein once. The sample lists 540,000 or so distinct CDR3 sequences, under 15% occurring once. The sample belongs to a study of response to subunit inactivated influenza vaccine. Germline loops: CDR1 LNHNV, CDR2 YYDKDF (reference sequence). This CDR3 region has 16 residues. J gave up 4 bases and V 2 bases, and 4 bases lay outside the gene matches. Whole-study results and caveats: A suggestion made by the authors is that each seasonal influenza vaccination recruits few new T cells.

The genes are TRBV15 and TRBJ2-1, with 11 bases matching TRBD1. The TCR originated in a man aged 50 to 60 who received an inactivated influenza vaccine. Sequences were derived from PBMCs from blood, sampled roughly 48 days after vaccination. The CDR3 is CATSRIGTGGYNEQFF. DNA of the CDR3: TGTGCCACCAGCAGAATAGGGACAGGGGGGTACAATGAGCAGTTCTTC. Full variable domain (outside the CDR3, taken from reference TRBV15 and TRBJ2-1): DAMVIQNPRYQVTQFGKPVTLSCSQTLNHNVMYWYQQKSSQAPKLLFHYYDKDFNNEADTPDNFQSRRPNTSFCFLDIRSPGLGDTAMYLCATSRIGTGGYNEQFFGPGTRLTVL.